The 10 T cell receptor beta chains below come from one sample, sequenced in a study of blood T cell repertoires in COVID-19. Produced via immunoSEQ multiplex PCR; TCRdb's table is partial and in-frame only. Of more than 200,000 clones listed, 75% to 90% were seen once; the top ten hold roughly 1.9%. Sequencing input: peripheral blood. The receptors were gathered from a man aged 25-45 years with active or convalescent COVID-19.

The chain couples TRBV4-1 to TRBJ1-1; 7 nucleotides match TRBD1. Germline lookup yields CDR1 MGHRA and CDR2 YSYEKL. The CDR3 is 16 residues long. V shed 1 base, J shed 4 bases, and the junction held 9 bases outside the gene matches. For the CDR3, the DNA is TGCGCCAGCAGCCAAGCGGATGGGGCAGGGGGCACTGAAGCTTTCTTT. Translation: CASSQADGAGGTEAFF.

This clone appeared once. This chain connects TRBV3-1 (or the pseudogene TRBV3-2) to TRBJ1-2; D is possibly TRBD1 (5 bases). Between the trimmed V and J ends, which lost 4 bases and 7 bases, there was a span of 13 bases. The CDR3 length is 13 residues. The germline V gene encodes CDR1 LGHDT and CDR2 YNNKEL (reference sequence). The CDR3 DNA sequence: TGTGCCAGCAGCCCAGGGCAGGGCCGTGGCTACACCTTC. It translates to CASSPGQGRGYTF.

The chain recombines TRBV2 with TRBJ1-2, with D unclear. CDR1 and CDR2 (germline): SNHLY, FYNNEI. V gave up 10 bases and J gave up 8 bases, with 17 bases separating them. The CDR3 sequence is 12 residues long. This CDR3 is CATGESSVGYTF. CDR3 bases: TGTGCCACCGGGGAGAGCTCCGTCGGCTACACCTTC. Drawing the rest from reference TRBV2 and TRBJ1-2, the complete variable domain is EPEVTQTPSHQVTQMGQEVILRCVPISNHLYFYWYRQILGQKVEFLVSFYNNEISEKSEIFDDQFSVERPDGSNFTLKIRSTKLEDSAMYFCATGESSVGYTFGSGTRLTVV.

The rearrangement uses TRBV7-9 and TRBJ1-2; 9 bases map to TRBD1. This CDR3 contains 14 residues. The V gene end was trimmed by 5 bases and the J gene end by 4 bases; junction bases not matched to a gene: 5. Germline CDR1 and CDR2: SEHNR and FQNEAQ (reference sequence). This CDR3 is CASSTTGGFYGYTF. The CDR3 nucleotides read TGTGCCAGCAGCACAACAGGGGGCTTCTATGGCTACACCTTC.

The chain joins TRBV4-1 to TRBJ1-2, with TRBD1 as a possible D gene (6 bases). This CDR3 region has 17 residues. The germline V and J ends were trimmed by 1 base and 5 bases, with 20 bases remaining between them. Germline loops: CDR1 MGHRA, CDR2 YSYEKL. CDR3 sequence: CASSQGVRTDHGYGYTF. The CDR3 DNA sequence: TGCGCCAGCAGCCAAGGGGTCCGGACAGACCATGGTTATGGCTACACCTTC.

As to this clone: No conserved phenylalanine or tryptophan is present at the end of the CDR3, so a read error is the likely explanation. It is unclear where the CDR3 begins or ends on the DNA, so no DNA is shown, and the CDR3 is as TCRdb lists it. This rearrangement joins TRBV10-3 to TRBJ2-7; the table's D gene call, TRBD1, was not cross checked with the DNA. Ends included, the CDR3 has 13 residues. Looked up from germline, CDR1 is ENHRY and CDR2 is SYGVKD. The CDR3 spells CATRSETGTASFL.

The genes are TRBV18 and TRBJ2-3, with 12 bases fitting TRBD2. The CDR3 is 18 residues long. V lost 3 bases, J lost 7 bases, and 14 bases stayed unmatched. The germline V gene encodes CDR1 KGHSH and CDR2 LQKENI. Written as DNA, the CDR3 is TGTGCCAGCTCACCTCCCAAGACTAGCGGGGGAAACGGACATACGCAGTATTTT. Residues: CASSPPKTSGGNGHTQYF.

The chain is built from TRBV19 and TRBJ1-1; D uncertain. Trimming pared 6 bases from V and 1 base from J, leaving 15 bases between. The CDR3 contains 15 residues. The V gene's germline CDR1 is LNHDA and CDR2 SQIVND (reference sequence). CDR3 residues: CASSAGSMWNTEAFF. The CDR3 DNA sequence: TGTGCCAGTAGCGCAGGATCGATGTGGAACACTGAAGCTTTCTTT.

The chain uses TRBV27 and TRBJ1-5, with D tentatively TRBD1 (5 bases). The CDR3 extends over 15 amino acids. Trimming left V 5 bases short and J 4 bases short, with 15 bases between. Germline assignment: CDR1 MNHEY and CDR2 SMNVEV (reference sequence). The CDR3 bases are TGTGCCAGCAGTCTCAGGGCGTTAGGAAATCAGCCCCAGCATTTT. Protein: CASSLRALGNQPQHF.

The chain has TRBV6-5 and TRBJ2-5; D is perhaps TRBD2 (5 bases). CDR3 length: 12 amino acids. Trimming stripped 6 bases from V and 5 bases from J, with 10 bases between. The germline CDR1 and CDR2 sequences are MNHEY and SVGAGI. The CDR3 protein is CASSASGETQYF. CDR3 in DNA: TGTGCCAGCAGCGCTTCGGGGGAGACCCAGTACTTC.